The sequence of this T cell receptor beta chain was determined in a study of blood T cell repertoires in COVID-19 (dated by TCRdb to 2020 to 2021). Some background on the complete study: Collaborator samples came from the United States, Italy and Spain and covered acute and convalescent phases of COVID-19. Subjects who had been exposed to COVID-19, were actively infected with it, or had recovered from it provided the deeply sampled blood TCRbeta repertoires that made up the dataset. Samples were obtained from the ongoing ImmuneRACE study (first 160 participants) and from 1,254 subjects provided by 6 global collaborators. HLA class I and class II types, where available, came from metadata supplied by the sample provider rather than from assay-based typing. A freely available public database, intended as a resource for researchers studying the immune response to SARS-CoV-2, is where the repertoires were released. The material from the prospective study consisted of cDNA or gDNA derived from T cells, B-cell-depleted T cells, or PBMCs. Sample metadata almost always included a de-identified subject ID, COVID-19 status, age in years and sex.

Concerning this clone itself: What this receptor recognizes is not known. No clone much larger than this one lies a single base away; base qualities are absent.

Study-wide findings and limitations: The quantity of clinical and demographic metadata differed by source and by participant and was supplied without curation.

TCRbeta CDR3 regions were amplified from genomic DNA by means of the immunoSEQ Assay, a bias-controlled multiplex PCR. The paper's data handling went like this. The number of nucleated cells in each sample was estimated from the amplification of reference gene primers within the assay. Sequence reads were collapsed and filtered to measure the absolute abundance of every unique TCRbeta CDR3 rearrangement. For each sample, productive Simpson clonality was calculated by taking the square root of Simpson's diversity index across productive rearrangements. In its TCRdb copy, this immuneACCESS table keeps in-frame sequences only and misses some clones. Where compared with another copy, unresolved V genes explain less than half of these, and the others have no known cause. V, J and clone size are those of that table, while D and trimming were read from the DNA. This sample has approximately 72,000 clones in its table, and more than 80% of those were observed once. The ten largest clones capture around 32% of the sample.

The trim is 5 bases for V and 8 bases for J, with a gap of 10 bases between the germline ends. Spanning cysteine to phenylalanine, the CDR3 consists of 13 amino acids. The sequence is cut down to CDR3 DNA, 39 bases in frame from base 1. Based on the germline V gene, the CDR1 and CDR2 sequences are SGHTA and FQGTGA. Whole blood was collected in K2EDTA tubes by collaborating institutions according to the institutions' own protocols. For TCRbeta analysis, collaborators shipped samples as frozen whole blood, isolated PBMCs, or DNA extracted from either of those sample types. This sequence originates from an elderly woman with active or convalescent COVID-19. The chain couples TRBV7-3 to TRBJ1-6; 5 matching bases give a weak D call of TRBD1. The sequencing input was peripheral blood. The CDR3 here reads CASSLQGDSPLHF. The DNA reads TGTGCCAGCAGCCTCCAGGGTGATTCACCCCTCCACTTT.